Each of the 21 T cell receptor beta chains below was sequenced from the same sample in a study of T cell changes during pregnancy in multiple sclerosis. Profiling relied on immunoSEQ multiplex PCR, and the TCRdb table lists in-frame clones only, not all of them. The data contain approximately 39,000 clones, roughly 92% of them singletons. Sequenced sample: PBMCs (not recorded whether the cells were cultured). The receptors were sampled from a female donor with multiple sclerosis, enrolled in a pregnancy study.

The rearrangement joins TRBV6-1 to TRBJ1-2; no reliable D call. Germline V gene data show CDR1 as MNHNS and CDR2 as SASEGT. The germline V and J ends were trimmed by 2 bases and 4 bases, with 11 bases remaining between them. The CDR3 is made up of 14 amino acids. CDR3 protein: CASSESRLPYGYTF. The CDR3 nucleotides read TGTGCCAGCAGTGAATCTCGGCTTCCCTATGGCTACACCTTC.

The chain carries TRBV9 and TRBJ2-3; D might be TRBD1 (5 bases). Looked up from germline, CDR1 is SGDLS and CDR2 is YYNGEE. The CDR3 runs 13 residues. V dropped 3 bases and J dropped 5 bases, with 10 bases sitting between them. The CDR3 region is CASSAGQGDTQYF. CDR3 bases: TGTGCCAGCAGCGCCGGACAAGGAGATACGCAGTATTTT.

The CDR3 is CASSQDRLAGGGRNEQFF. The CDR3 DNA is TGTGCCAGCAGCCAAGATCGTCTAGCGGGAGGAGGAAGGAATGAGCAGTTCTTC. V and J are TRBV4-2 and TRBJ2-1; the match to TRBD2 covers 11 bases. This CDR3 spans 18 amino acids. The V segment lost 0 bases and the J segment 7 bases; nucleotides outside the gene matches: 11. CDR1 is LGHNA, CDR2 YNFKEQ, per germline.

The gene calls are TRBV28 and TRBJ1-4; 9 positions agree with TRBD1. CDR1 is MDHEN and CDR2 is SYDVKM in the germline V gene. Trimming took 3 bases from V and 8 from J; bases not matched to a gene: 7. The CDR3 totals 15 residues. The CDR3 nucleotides are TGTGCCAGCAGTTTTGGGGACAGGGTGTGGGAAAAACTGTTTTTT. Translating it yields CASSFGDRVWEKLFF.

J is TRBJ2-6 and V is TRBV19, with a tentative D call TRBD1 (6 bases). This CDR3 has 18 residues. The V gene lost 5 bases and the J gene lost 0 bases, with 17 bases spanning the gap. The germline gives CDR1 LNHDA, CDR2 SQIVND (reference sequence). CDR3 nucleotides: TGTGCCAGTAGTCCCAACGCGCAACAGGGCTCTGGGGCCAACGTCCTGACTTTC. It encodes CASSPNAQQGSGANVLTF. The full variable domain, its missing parts supplied by reference TRBV19 and TRBJ2-6, is DGGITQSPKYLFRKEGQNVTLSCEQNLNHDAMYWYRQDPGQGLRLIYYSQIVNDFQKGDIAEGYSVSREKKESFPLTVTSAQKNPTAFYLCASSPNAQQGSGANVLTFGAGSRLTVL.

The genes are TRBV5-4 and TRBJ2-5, with a possible D match to TRBD1 (5 bases). Between the trimmed V and J ends, which lost 1 base and 4 bases, there was a span of 17 bases. The germline V gene has CDR1 SGHNT and CDR2 YYREEE (reference sequence). The CDR3 has 16 residues. The CDR3 bases are TGTGCCAGCAGCTTGTCGGGTGGAACAAGGGGAGAGACCCAGTACTTC. Translation gives CASSLSGGTRGETQYF. Full variable domain (missing parts from reference TRBV5-4 and TRBJ2-5): ETGVTQSPTHLIKTRGQQVTLRCSSQSGHNTVSWYQQALGQGPQFIFQYYREEENGRGNFPPRFSGLQFPNYSSELNVNALELDDSALYLCASSLSGGTRGETQYFGPGTRLLVL.

The gene calls are TRBV5-1 and TRBJ1-1, with a possible D match to TRBD1 (6 bases). CDR1 and CDR2 from the germline V gene are SGHRS and YFSETQ. With 4 bases removed from V and 0 bases from J, the gap between germline ends came to 10 bases. The CDR3 spans 14 residues. CDR3 region: CASSKDRMNTEAFF. CDR3 nucleotide sequence: TGCGCCAGCAGCAAAGACAGGATGAACACTGAAGCTTTCTTT.

The chain employs TRBV2 and TRBJ2-7; D uncertain. V was clipped by 1 base and J by 2 bases, with 12 bases between them. The CDR3 is 15 amino acids. Per the germline V gene, CDR1 is SNHLY and CDR2 is FYNNEI. CDR3 sequence reads: CASSEEGAQTYEQYF. CDR3 nucleotides: TGTGCCAGCAGTGAAGAAGGAGCGCAAACCTACGAGCAGTACTTC.

This clone appeared a single time. This chain links TRBV9 with TRBJ2-3; TRBD2 matches 13 bases. The germline gives CDR1 SGDLS, CDR2 YYNGEE. This CDR3 contains 16 residues. Losses at the gene ends were 3 bases for V and 5 bases for J; bases not matched to a gene: 6. The CDR3 bases are TGTGCCAGCAGCGCCGGACTAGCGGGAGTTGGAGATACGCAGTATTTT. Its translation: CASSAGLAGVGDTQYF.

The chain links TRBV27 to TRBJ2-3; 8 positions agree with TRBD2. Germline loops: CDR1 MNHEY, CDR2 SMNVEV (reference sequence). The CDR3 contains 15 residues. Trimming at V came to 4 bases and at J to 2 bases, leaving 5 bases not matched to a gene. The CDR3 DNA reads TGTGCCAGCAGTTCCGCTAGCGGGTACACAGATACGCAGTATTTT. Translation: CASSSASGYTDTQYF.

The chain uses TRBV28 and TRBJ2-1, with a tentative D call TRBD2 (6 bases). Looked up from germline, CDR1 is MDHEN and CDR2 is SYDVKM. The V gene lost 4 bases and the J gene lost 2 bases, with 15 bases spanning the gap. The CDR3 consists of 16 residues. CDR3 bases: TGTGCCAGCAGTTCGCCTCGGGAGTCGGCCTACAATGAGCAGTTCTTC. It specifies CASSSPRESAYNEQFF.

The CDR3 sequence is CASSLDGRAWNEQFF. As DNA, the CDR3 is TGTGCCAGCAGCTTAGATGGGAGGGCGTGGAATGAGCAGTTCTTC. The chain links TRBV11-3 to TRBJ2-1; 7 bases line up with TRBD2. J was trimmed by 7 bases and V by 0 bases; bases with no gene match: 6. The CDR3 runs to 15 residues. Germline CDR1 is SGHNT and CDR2 is YENEEA.

The chain uses TRBV27 and TRBJ2-5; 9 nucleotides line up with TRBD1. V trimming: 5 bases; J trimming: 4 bases; junction bases outside the gene matches: 11. Looked up from germline, CDR1 is MNHEY and CDR2 is SMNVEV (reference sequence). CDR3 length: 16 residues. CDR3 sequence reads: CASSPSRGTGIETQYF. The CDR3 bases are TGTGCCAGCAGTCCGTCCCGCGGGACAGGGATAGAGACCCAGTACTTC.

The chain uses TRBV5-1 and TRBJ2-5; TRBD2 aligns across 9 bases. CDR1 is SGHRS, CDR2 YFSETQ, per germline. J was trimmed by 5 bases and V by 0 bases; bases with no gene match: 8. This CDR3 is 16 amino acids long. As DNA, the CDR3 is TGCGCCAGCAGCTTGGGGCTAGCGGGGACCGGGGAGACCCAGTACTTC. Protein: CASSLGLAGTGETQYF.

J is TRBJ2-2 and V is TRBV6-1; tentative D call: TRBD1 (6 bases). The germline V gene has CDR1 MNHNS and CDR2 SASEGT. V gave up 4 bases and J gave up 4 bases, with 16 bases separating them. The CDR3 contains 16 residues. The CDR3 loop reads CASSGSLQGRTGELFF. The CDR3 DNA reads TGTGCCAGCAGTGGATCTCTACAGGGACGCACCGGGGAGCTGTTTTTT.

This clone was seen just once. The rearrangement uses TRBV7-2 and TRBJ1-4; 8 bases line up with TRBD1. The CDR3 has 14 amino acids. Germline V CDR1 and CDR2: SGHTA, FQGNSA. Trimming removed 5 bases from V and 7 bases from J; junction bases left unmatched: 6. CDR3 nucleotides: TGTGCCAGCAGCCCGGACAGGGAAAGTGAAAAACTGTTTTTT. Translated, it gives CASSPDRESEKLFF.

The V call is TRBV5-4, the J call TRBJ1-4; 7 bases line up with TRBD1. V lost 4 bases to trimming and J lost 5 bases; unmatched junction nucleotides: 11. This CDR3 comprises 16 residues. Germline CDR1 is SGHNT and CDR2 is YYREEE (reference sequence). CDR3 sequence: CASSLGPTQGNEKLFF. In DNA, the CDR3 is TGTGCCAGCAGCCTCGGACCTACACAGGGGAATGAAAAACTGTTTTTT.

The CDR3 spells CASSFAGANTGELFF. DNA for the CDR3: TGTGCCAGCAGCTTTGCGGGAGCGAACACCGGGGAGCTGTTTTTT. The chain recombines TRBV11-2 with TRBJ2-2, with 7 bases fitting TRBD2. V lost 3 bases and J lost 0; bases outside the gene matches: 1. Germline V gives CDR1 SGHAT, CDR2 FQNNGV. The CDR3 has 15 amino acids.

J is TRBJ2-7 and V is TRBV11-2, with 9 nucleotides matching TRBD1. V gave up 5 bases and J gave up 4 bases; unmatched junction bases: 6. CDR1 SGHAT and CDR2 FQNNGV come from the germline V gene. The CDR3 has 14 residues. The chain's CDR3 is CASSQGQGGYEQYF. CDR3 nucleotides: TGTGCCAGCAGCCAGGGACAGGGAGGTTACGAGCAGTACTTC.

CDR3: CASSERLVGETQYF. In DNA, the CDR3 is TGCGCCAGCAGTGAGCGTCTGGTGGGGGAGACGCAGTATTTT. The rearrangement joins TRBV10-1 to TRBJ2-3, with D perhaps TRBD1 or TRBD2 (5 bases each). The V end was cut by 2 bases, the J end by 9 bases, with 15 bases between. CDR3 size: 14 residues. Germline assignment: CDR1 WNHNN and CDR2 SYGVQD (reference sequence).

This clone was counted only a few times. V gene TRBV27 combines with J gene TRBJ2-1; 8 nucleotides agree with TRBD1. Germline assignment: CDR1 MNHEY and CDR2 SMNVEV (reference sequence). V was pared by 7 bases and J by 2 bases, with 4 bases of the junction left unmatched. The CDR3 is 14 amino acids. CDR3 sequence: CASTSQGAYNEQFF. CDR3 in DNA: TGTGCCAGCACCTCACAGGGGGCCTACAATGAGCAGTTCTTC.